These T cell receptor beta chains were read from a single sample in a study of T cell changes during pregnancy in multiple sclerosis. Method: immunoSEQ multiplex PCR; TCRdb's copy keeps in-frame clones and lacks some. The sample contains 75,000 to 90,000 clones, about 92% of which appear only once. Source: CD4+ T cells from peripheral blood mononuclear cells, taken before pregnancy. These receptor sequences come from a female donor with multiple sclerosis, enrolled in a pregnancy study. Each CDR3 is given with its conserved first and last residue. Fields, in order: V gene, clone size, CDR3 length, D gene, J gene, CDR3 protein, CDR3 DNA. A D gene is named only where the DNA matches it firmly. Clone size is stated in some rows and not others, as once, few, many or a class when expanded.

>TRBV18|-|14|-|TRBJ2-5
CASSPPGIQETQYF
TGTGCCAGCTCACCGCCCGGGATCCAAGAGACCCAGTACTTC
>TRBV2|few|14|-|TRBJ2-3
CASRRSSLTDTQYF
TGTGCCAGCAGACGGTCTTCCTTAACAGATACGCAGTATTTT
>TRBV7-9|-|15|TRBD1|TRBJ1-2
CASSLGTDANYGYTF
TGTGCCAGCAGCCTCGGGACAGATGCTAACTATGGCTACACCTTC
>TRBV7-2|-|15|TRBD2|TRBJ2-7
CASSLRGTSPPEQYF
TGTGCCAGCAGCCTTAGGGGGACTAGTCCTCCCGAGCAGTACTTC
>TRBV30|-|13|-|TRBJ1-1
CAWSARQNTEAFF
TGTGCCTGGAGTGCGAGACAGAACACTGAAGCTTTCTTT
>TRBV6-1|-|14|-|TRBJ2-7
CASSPLRGVFEQYF
TGTGCCAGCAGCCCCCTAAGAGGAGTTTTTGAGCAGTACTTC
>TRBV29-1|-|11|-|TRBJ2-5
CSVKSQETQYF
TGCAGCGTTAAGAGCCAAGAGACCCAGTACTTC
>TRBV28|-|19|TRBD1|TRBJ2-1
CASSSIILKGDRDYNEQFF
TGTGCCAGCAGTTCGATCATCCTCAAGGGGGACAGGGACTACAATGAGCAGTTCTTC
>TRBV11-2|-|14|TRBD1|TRBJ2-7
CASSLDRGIYEQYF
TGTGCCAGCAGCTTGGACAGGGGAATTTACGAGCAGTACTTC
>TRBV15|-|12|-|TRBJ2-6
CATSRASNVLTF
TGTGCCACCAGCAGGGCTTCGAACGTCCTGACTTTC
>TRBV27|-|14|TRBD1|TRBJ2-7
CASTRTGHRDEQYF
TGTGCCAGCACGCGGACAGGGCACCGGGACGAGCAGTACTTC
>TRBV19|-|15|-|TRBJ2-2
CASKKFGLDTGELFF
TGTGCCAGTAAGAAGTTTGGACTCGACACCGGGGAGCTGTTTTTT
>TRBV18|-|16|TRBD2|TRBJ2-3
CASSPIDHREADTQYF
TGTGCCAGCTCACCCATTGACCACCGGGAGGCAGATACGCAGTATTTT
>TRBV5-6|-|18|-|TRBJ2-5
CASSFGVGSGGEGETQYF
TGTGCCAGCAGCTTTGGGGTCGGGTCAGGAGGCGAGGGAGAGACCCAGTACTTC
>TRBV28|-|18|-|TRBJ1-2
CASSFSGRDPNLLYGYTF
TGTGCCAGCAGTTTTTCGGGGAGGGACCCAAACCTTCTCTATGGCTACACCTTC
>TRBV5-1|-|16|-|TRBJ2-1
CASSLVAGSSYNEQFF
TGCGCCAGCAGCTTGGTCGCGGGAAGCTCCTACAATGAGCAGTTCTTC
>TRBV6-1|-|13|-|TRBJ1-1
CASSLGRNTEAFF
TGTGCCAGCAGTCTGGGCCGTAACACTGAAGCTTTCTTT
>TRBV18|-|14|TRBD1|TRBJ1-1
CASSPRQGDTEAFF
TGTGCCAGCTCACCCAGACAGGGGGACACTGAAGCTTTCTTT
>TRBV2|-|12|TRBD2|TRBJ2-5
CASSEGGETQYF
TGTGCCAGCAGTGAGGGGGGGGAGACCCAGTACTTC
>TRBV6-1|-|15|-|TRBJ2-5
CASSEWGGSQETQYF
TGTGCCAGCAGTGAGTGGGGGGGCTCCCAAGAGACCCAGTACTTC
>TRBV6-6|-|13|-|TRBJ1-3
CASSGTSGNTIYF
TGTGCCAGCAGCGGGACTTCTGGAAACACCATATATTTT
>TRBV28|-|15|TRBD1|TRBJ1-1
CASSKTGEEGTEAFF
TGTGCCAGCAGTAAAACAGGGGAGGAGGGCACTGAAGCTTTCTTT
>TRBV6-1|-|20|TRBD2|TRBJ2-3
CASSERGGRTSHQSTDTQYF
TGTGCCAGCAGTGAAAGGGGCGGGAGAACTTCCCATCAGAGCACAGATACGCAGTATTTT
>TRBV6-5|-|16|TRBD1|TRBJ1-1
CASSYGTGLSSTEAFF
TGTGCCAGCAGTTACGGGACAGGGTTGTCAAGCACTGAAGCTTTCTTT
>TRBV6-1|-|14|-|TRBJ2-5
CASRKGGPAETQYF
TGTGCCAGCAGAAAGGGGGGGCCCGCGGAGACCCAGTACTTC
>TRBV2|-|15|-|TRBJ2-7
CASMTRDKTLYEQYF
TGTGCCAGCATGACCCGGGACAAAACATTATACGAGCAGTACTTC
>TRBV29-1|-|13|-|TRBJ1-1
CSVGRGGNTEAFF
TGCAGCGTCGGAAGGGGTGGGAACACTGAAGCTTTCTTT
>TRBV7-8|-|18|TRBD2|TRBJ2-1
CASSLGTSGRWGGNEQFF
TGTGCCAGCAGCTTAGGGACTAGCGGGAGGTGGGGTGGCAATGAGCAGTTCTTC
>TRBV19|-|14|-|TRBJ2-3
CASSIAGQYDTQYF
TGTGCCAGTAGTATAGCCGGACAGTATGATACGCAGTATTTT